What follows describes a single TCR beta chain. The target antigen is unknown. This sample is part of a study of cytomegalovirus exposure and HLA in healthy donors. Study results and caveats: Information on immune exposure was restricted to one variable (CMV serostatus). A later analysis revealed that TCR association rates differed between HLA loci, peaking at DRB1 and bottoming out at HLA-C. Later analysis identified a missense DCLRE1C variant that was linked to TCR beta V- and J-gene trimming.

This CDR3 contains 15 residues. The germline V gene encodes CDR1 MGHRA and CDR2 YSYEKL. The ends lost 4 bases at V and 1 base at J; junction bases unmatched: 6. The PCR ran on 60 Vbeta and 13 Jbeta primers. Assay: immunoSEQ multiplex PCR; the TCRdb copy retains only in-frame clones and omits some. The sample holds 150,000 to 200,000 clones, 65% to 80% seen once. The sequence was obtained from a woman aged 30 to 39 in good health and CMV-seropositive. J is TRBJ1-1 and V is TRBV4-1; 7 bases agree with TRBD1. Input material: PBMCs. CDR3 protein: CASSLSDRANTEAFF. CDR3 coding DNA: TGCGCCAGCAGCCTTTCCGACAGGGCGAACACTGAAGCTTTCTTT.